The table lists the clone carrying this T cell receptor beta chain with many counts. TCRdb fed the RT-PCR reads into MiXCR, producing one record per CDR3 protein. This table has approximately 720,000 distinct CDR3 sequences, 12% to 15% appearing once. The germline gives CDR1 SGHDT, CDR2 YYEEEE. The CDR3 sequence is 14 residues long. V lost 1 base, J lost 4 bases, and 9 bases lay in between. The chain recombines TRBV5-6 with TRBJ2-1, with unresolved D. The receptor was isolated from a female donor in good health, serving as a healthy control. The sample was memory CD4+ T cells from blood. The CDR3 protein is CASSLPGIYNEQFF. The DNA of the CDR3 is TGTGCCAGCAGCTTGCCAGGAATTTACAATGAGCAGTTCTTC.